This is a list of T cell receptor beta chains from one sample in a study of identical twins. Each CDR3 protein is one row after TCRdb ran MiXCR on the 5' RACE reads. The sample lists 250,000 to 300,000 distinct CDR3 sequences; roughly 10% were seen once. Another study also made use of these data, one on yellow fever vaccine responses in identical twins.

Sequenced input: CD8+ T cells sorted from blood. These receptors were obtained from a woman aged 18-29 years in good health. Each CDR3 is given with its conserved first and last residue. Each record gives: D gene, V gene, CDR3 length, J gene, CDR3 protein. The D gene is left open where the match is weak.

TRBD2	TRBV7-9	17	TRBJ2-7	CASSAWMASGGPTEQYF
TRBD1	TRBV29-1	15	TRBJ1-5	CSVGGGTGGDQPQHF
-	TRBV6-1	13	TRBJ2-7	CASSQDLLREQYF
TRBD1	TRBV2	16	TRBJ2-7	CAGAFTGDRASYEQYF
-	TRBV20-1	15	TRBJ2-7	CSASQPGTVSYEQYF
-	TRBV10-3	12	TRBJ1-5	CATGTPYQPQHF
TRBD2	TRBV7-9	16	TRBJ2-1	CASSPTSAATYNEQFF
-	TRBV5-6	14	TRBJ2-7	CASSGQRSSYEQYF
-	TRBV7-6	13	TRBJ2-1	CASSLAPQSGEFF
TRBD2	TRBV3-1	16	TRBJ2-1	CASSHVSGGPYNEQFF
-	TRBV25-1	14	TRBJ2-7	CASSVQGAPYEQYF
-	TRBV29-1	14	TRBJ2-3	CSVVGSGRTDTQYF
-	TRBV6-1	15	TRBJ2-7	CASTHAPTGFGGQYF
TRBD2	TRBV2	15	TRBJ2-5	CASSEAVGGRETQYF
-	TRBV29-1	13	TRBJ2-7	CSATVSPSYEQYF
-	TRBV7-8	14	TRBJ1-1	CASRYLQGETEAFF
TRBD1	TRBV12-3/TRBV12-4	12	TRBJ2-5	CASSKQGETQYF
-	TRBV11-2	15	TRBJ2-7	CASSFGGPASYEQYF
-	TRBV5-6	11	TRBJ2-7	CASSFGAEQYF
-	TRBV29-1	13	TRBJ2-2	CSGERDNTGELFF
TRBD2	TRBV20-1	16	TRBJ2-1	CSASYELAGGLDEQFF
TRBD1	TRBV19	15	TRBJ2-1	CASRPRDSRSNEQFF
-	TRBV21-1	22	TRBJ2-1	CASRQSQNSLEDPTGSYNEQFF
-	TRBV11-2	16	TRBJ2-3	CASSLFPESPTDTQYF
-	TRBV7-9	14	TRBJ2-5	CASSLKGQQETQYF
-	TRBV3-1	15	TRBJ1-5	CASSPSGYSNQPQHF
TRBD1	TRBV27	15	TRBJ1-2	CASSFQGQGVSGYTF
TRBD1	TRBV7-9	14	TRBJ2-7	CASSHRDRDYEQYF
-	TRBV27	14	TRBJ1-1	CATIPFAGGTEAFF
-	TRBV4-3	13	TRBJ2-1	CASSPIGSGEQFF
-	TRBV20-1	15	TRBJ2-7	CSARDQFGRGYEQYF
-	TRBV7-6	16	TRBJ2-2	CASSLGSRRYAGELFF
TRBD1	TRBV19	14	TRBJ2-1	CASCAGTGVDEQFF
TRBD2	TRBV20-1	18	TRBJ2-1	CSARDLNLAGGPGNEQFF
-	TRBV15	13	TRBJ2-1	CATSRALVNEQFF
-	TRBV3-1	14	TRBJ2-7	CATQRTEPPYEQYF
-	TRBV5-6	16	TRBJ2-6	CASSQSLTAGANVLTF
-	TRBV7-3	13	TRBJ2-5	CASSLKASDNKYF
-	TRBV12-3/TRBV12-4	13	TRBJ2-7	CASRPANSYEQYF
-	TRBV10-3	14	TRBJ2-7	CASRSGQQYYEQYF
-	TRBV30	14	TRBJ2-7	CAWSPTFSALEQYF
TRBD2	TRBV4-1	12	TRBJ2-7	CASSGLGSEQYF
-	TRBV27	14	TRBJ1-1	CASMRGHLNTEAFF
-	TRBV9	15	TRBJ2-1	CASSVERSSYNEQFF